This T cell receptor beta chain was identified in a study of cytomegalovirus exposure and HLA in healthy donors. Study results and caveats: TRBV6-2, TRBV6-3 and other indistinguishable V segments were excluded. As a later analysis showed, a missense DCLRE1C variant was linked to trimming of TCR beta V- and J-genes.

As to this clone: Its antigen is unknown.

The germline gives CDR1 SNHLY, CDR2 FYNNEI. The CDR3 length is 18 residues. Losses at the gene ends were 0 bases for V and 2 bases for J; bases not matched to a gene: 6. Each of the donors was a healthy bone marrow donor. A multiplex PCR was run with 60 Vbeta primers and 13 Jbeta primers. In the study's own analysis: Unique TCR beta chains totaled about 78 million in a later count, with around 11 million of them shared. Sequencing was performed with immunoSEQ multiplex PCR; in TCRdb, only in-frame clones are kept and a portion is missing. That table furnishes V, J and clone size, whereas the DNA furnished D and trimming. The top ten hold about 14% of the sample, which has 200,000 or so clones, 65% to 80% seen once.

The chain is built from TRBV2 and TRBJ2-6; 8 nucleotides match TRBD2. Sequenced material: PBMCs. This sequence originates from a man aged 40-50 years in good health and CMV-seronegative. The CDR3 here is CASSEAASGSTGANVLTF. The DNA for the CDR3 is TGTGCCAGCAGTGAAGCTGCCAGCGGGAGCACTGGGGCCAACGTCCTGACTTTC.